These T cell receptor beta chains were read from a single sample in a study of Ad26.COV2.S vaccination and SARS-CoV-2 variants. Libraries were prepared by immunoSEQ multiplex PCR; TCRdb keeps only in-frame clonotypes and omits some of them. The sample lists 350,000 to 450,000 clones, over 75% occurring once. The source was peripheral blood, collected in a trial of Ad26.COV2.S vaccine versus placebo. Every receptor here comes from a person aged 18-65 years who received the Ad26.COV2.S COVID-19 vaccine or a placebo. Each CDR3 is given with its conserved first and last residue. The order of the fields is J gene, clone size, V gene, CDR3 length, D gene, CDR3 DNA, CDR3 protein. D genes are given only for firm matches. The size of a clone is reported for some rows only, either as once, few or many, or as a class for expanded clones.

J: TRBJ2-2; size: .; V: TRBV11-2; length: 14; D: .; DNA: TGTGCCAGCAGCCCTACCTCCCGACCCGGGGAGCTGTTTTTT; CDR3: CASSPTSRPGELFF
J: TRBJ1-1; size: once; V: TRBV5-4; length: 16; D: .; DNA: TGTGCCAGCAGCTTTGACGAGGGATACATGAACACTGAAGCTTTCTTT; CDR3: CASSFDEGYMNTEAFF
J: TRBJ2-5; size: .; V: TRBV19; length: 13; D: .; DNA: TGTGCCAGTAGTCCGGGTCTCCAAGAGACCCAGTACTTC; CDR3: CASSPGLQETQYF
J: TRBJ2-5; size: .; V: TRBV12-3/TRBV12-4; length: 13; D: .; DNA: TGTGCCAGCATTGGCCCGAGGGAAGAGACCCAGTACTTC; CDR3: CASIGPREETQYF
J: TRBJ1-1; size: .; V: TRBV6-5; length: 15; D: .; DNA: TGTGCCAGCAGTTACGCCCCGCTTCAGAACACTGAAGCTTTCTTT; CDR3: CASSYAPLQNTEAFF
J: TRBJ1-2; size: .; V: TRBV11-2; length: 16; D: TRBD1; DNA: TGTGCCAGCGGAGGTCTGACAGGGACTTTTGGCTATGGCTACACCTTC; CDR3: CASGGLTGTFGYGYTF
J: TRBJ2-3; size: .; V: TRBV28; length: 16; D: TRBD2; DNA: TGTGCCAGCAGTTTCAGCGGGGGGGCTAGCACAGATACGCAGTATTTT; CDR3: CASSFSGGASTDTQYF
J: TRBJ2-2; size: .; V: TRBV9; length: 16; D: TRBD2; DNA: TGTGCCAGCAGCGTAGCGGTGACTAGCGTCACCGGGGAGCTGTTTTTT; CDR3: CASSVAVTSVTGELFF
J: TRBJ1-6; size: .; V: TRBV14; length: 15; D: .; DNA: TGTGCCAGCAGCCAAGGTTCGGCAAGGGGGTCACCCCTCCACTTT; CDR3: CASSQGSARGSPLHF
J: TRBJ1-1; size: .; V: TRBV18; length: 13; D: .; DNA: TGTGCCAGCTCACAATCGAGGGACACTGAAGCTTTCTTT; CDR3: CASSQSRDTEAFF
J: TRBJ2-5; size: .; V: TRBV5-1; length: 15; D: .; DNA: TGCGCCAGCAGCTTGAAGCCAGGGGTTGGGGAGACCCAGTACTTC; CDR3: CASSLKPGVGETQYF
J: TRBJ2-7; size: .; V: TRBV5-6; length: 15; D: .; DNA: TGTGCCAGCAGCGCGGGACAGCCGATCTCCTACGAGCAGTACTTC; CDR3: CASSAGQPISYEQYF
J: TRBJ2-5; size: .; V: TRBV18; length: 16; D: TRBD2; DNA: TGTGCCAGCTCACCGACGGGGGGGACGTACCAAGAGACCCAGTACTTC; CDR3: CASSPTGGTYQETQYF
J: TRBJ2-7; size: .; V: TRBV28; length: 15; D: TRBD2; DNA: TGTGCCAGCAGCCCAAGGGAGGGCTTCCCTCGGGAGCAGTACTTC; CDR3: CASSPREGFPREQYF